These 7 T cell receptor beta chains came from one sample sequenced in a study of Ad26.COV2.S vaccination and SARS-CoV-2 variants. Treatment noted: 15 to 20 received Ad26.COV2.S at low or high dose, single or two shots; 5 received placebo; per-sample allocation not given. Sampling was performed 63 days after the first vaccine or placebo injection. TCRdb's table, derived via immunoSEQ multiplex PCR, lists solely in-frame clones and lacks some. The sample carries around 320,000 clones, about 85% recorded once. The sample in question was peripheral blood, obtained in a trial of Ad26.COV2.S vaccine versus placebo. These TCRs come from a person aged 18-60 years who received the Ad26.COV2.S COVID-19 vaccine or a placebo.

V gene TRBV28 combines with J gene TRBJ1-1; the D gene is possibly TRBD1 (5 bases). Trimming stripped 3 bases from V and 7 bases from J, with 15 bases between. CDR1 and CDR2 from the germline V gene are MDHEN and SYDVKM. The CDR3 covers 14 residues. Here the CDR3 reads CASSFSGNRFEAFF. CDR3 nucleotides: TGTGCCAGCAGTTTCTCCGGGAACAGGTTTGAAGCTTTCTTT.

The chain couples TRBV19 to TRBJ2-1; D is uncertain. Germline loops: CDR1 LNHDA, CDR2 SQIVND (reference sequence). The V and J ends lost 7 bases and 0 bases respectively, with 10 bases between them. CDR3 length: 14 residues. The CDR3 sequence: CASTQRSSYNEQFF. As DNA, the CDR3 is TGTGCCAGTACCCAAAGGAGCTCCTACAATGAGCAGTTCTTC.

This chain links TRBV18 with TRBJ2-7; maybe TRBD2 (5 bases). This CDR3 comprises 13 residues. Germline V gene sequence: CDR1 KGHSH, CDR2 LQKENI. Between the trimmed V and J ends, which lost 3 bases and 5 bases, there was a span of 11 bases. As DNA, the CDR3 is TGTGCCAGCTCACCGTACGTCGGGGACGAGCAGTACTTC. The encoded protein is CASSPYVGDEQYF. The entire variable domain, with the rest obtained from reference TRBV18 and TRBJ2-7, is as follows: NAGVMQNPRHLVRRRGQEARLRCSPMKGHSHVYWYRQLPEEGLKFMVYLQKENIIDESGMPKERFSAEFPKEGPSILRIQQVVRGDSAAYFCASSPYVGDEQYFGPGTRLTVT.

This clone is a singleton in its sample. This sequence joins TRBV4-1 and TRBJ2-1; 11 nucleotides align to TRBD2. Trimming removed 0 bases from V and 10 bases from J; junction bases left unmatched: 5. This CDR3 spans 15 amino acids. In germline, CDR1 is MGHRA, CDR2 YSYEKL. The CDR3 region is CASSQELAGGREQFF. Written as DNA, the CDR3 is TGCGCCAGCAGCCAAGAATTAGCGGGGGGGCGCGAGCAGTTCTTC.

The chain joins TRBV5-1 to TRBJ2-7; TRBD1 or TRBD2 may be the D gene (6 bases each). V was pared by 3 bases and J by 5 bases, with 15 bases between. The CDR3 spans 14 residues. Germline lookup yields CDR1 SGHRS and CDR2 YFSETQ. Here the CDR3 reads CASSSQGTGDEQYF. The CDR3 DNA reads TGCGCCAGCAGCTCCCAGGGGACTGGCGACGAGCAGTACTTC.

Concerning this clone: A read error may account for a junction end that differs from germline. The sample contains more than one DNA sequence encoding this CDR3. V and J are TRBV4-1 and TRBJ1-2, with 7 positions matching TRBD1. This CDR3 contains 15 residues. Germline V gene lookup returns CDR1 MGHRA and CDR2 YSYEKL. Written as DNA, the CDR3 is TGCGCCAGCAGCCAAGGTGTGGGACAGTACTATGGCTACACTTTC. It yields the protein CASSQGVGQYYGYTF.

The chain recombines TRBV3-1 (or the pseudogene TRBV3-2) with TRBJ2-7; D might be TRBD2 (6 bases). Germline assignment: CDR1 LGHDT and CDR2 YNNKEL (reference sequence). The CDR3 is made up of 14 amino acids. The V end lost 1 base, the J end lost 5 bases, and 12 bases lay between the germline ends. This CDR3 is CASSQGRDSNEQYF. DNA of the CDR3: TGTGCCAGCAGCCAAGGGAGGGATTCCAACGAGCAGTACTTC.